This passage covers 4 T cell receptor beta chains from one sample sequenced in a study of blood T cell repertoires in COVID-19 (dated by TCRdb to between 2020 and 2021). Library preparation used the immunoSEQ multiplex PCR assay. Entries here come from immuneACCESS through TCRdb and include only in-frame sequences with V and J called. Some clones fail to appear in such tables; in the studies checked, an unresolved V gene covers under half of the shortfall, and the cause of the remainder is unknown. This sample is represented by 200,000 or so clones; around 83% of them were singletons. The top ten clones comprise around 3% of the sample. Specimen: peripheral blood. Receptor source: a man between 50 and 59 years old who had recovered from COVID-19.

This chain's CDR3 is CASSSTMTSTEQFF. DNA of the CDR3: TGCGCCAGCAGCTCAACGATGACTAGCACTGAGCAGTTCTTC. The V gene is TRBV5-1, the J gene TRBJ2-1; 7 bases map to TRBD2. Germline loops: CDR1 SGHRS, CDR2 YFSETQ. The CDR3 is 14 amino acids. After removal of 3 bases from V and 9 bases from J, the junction contained 9 bases not matched to a gene.

The rearrangement links TRBV19 to TRBJ2-3, with D possibly TRBD2 on 6 matching bases. Germline assignment: CDR1 LNHDA and CDR2 SQIVND (reference sequence). V was clipped by 8 bases and J by 5 bases, with 14 bases between them. This CDR3 has 13 amino acids. CDR3 nucleotides: TGTGCCAGTCGGCCTAGCGACGTAGATACGCAGTATTTT. Its translation is CASRPSDVDTQYF.

The chain links TRBV3-1 (or the pseudogene TRBV3-2) to TRBJ2-2, with D possibly matching TRBD2 (6 bases). CDR1 and CDR2 from the germline V gene are LGHDT and YNNKEL (reference sequence). The CDR3 spans 14 residues. V lost 6 bases to trimming and J lost 6 bases, with 14 bases between them. The CDR3 protein is CASSAGTAPGELFF. CDR3 DNA sequence: TGTGCCAGCAGTGCCGGGACTGCCCCCGGGGAGCTGTTTTTT.

J is TRBJ1-4 and V is TRBV18; maybe TRBD1 (6 bases). Between the trimmed V and J ends, which lost 3 bases and 9 bases, there was a span of 11 bases. Germline assignment: CDR1 KGHSH and CDR2 LQKENI. The CDR3 contains 13 residues. The CDR3 protein is CASSPGARKKLFF. The CDR3 DNA reads as TGTGCCAGCTCACCGGGGGCGCGGAAAAAACTGTTTTTT.